The 2 T cell receptor beta chains in this list originate from one sample, sequenced in a study of cytomegalovirus exposure and HLA in healthy donors. With 60 Vbeta and 13 Jbeta primers, the PCR was carried out. Method: immunoSEQ multiplex PCR; TCRdb's copy keeps in-frame clones and lacks some. The sample holds some 250,000 clones; 82% are singletons and the top ten take 5% to 6.5%. Sequenced sample: PBMCs. These receptors came from a middle-aged woman in good health and CMV-seropositive.

CDR3 DNA sequence: TGCAGCGTTGATGTTCTTGGCGGATATGGCTACACCTTC. Translated: CSVDVLGGYGYTF. V and J are TRBV29-1 and TRBJ1-2; no reliable D call. The CDR3 runs to 13 residues. The V and J ends lost 3 bases and 5 bases respectively, with 13 bases between them. Germline V lookup: CDR1 SQVTM, CDR2 ANQGSEA.

The chain employs TRBV29-1 and TRBJ1-1; tentatively, D is TRBD1 (5 bases). This CDR3 region has 14 residues. Germline loops: CDR1 SQVTM, CDR2 ANQGSEA. The V and J ends lost 0 bases and 8 bases respectively, with 16 bases between them. The CDR3 region is CSVEDRGVGDEAFF. CDR3 nucleotide sequence: TGCAGCGTTGAAGATCGGGGGGTGGGAGACGAAGCTTTCTTT.